Following are 4 T cell receptor beta chains from one sample sequenced in a study of blood T cell repertoires in COVID-19. The method was immunoSEQ multiplex PCR; TCRdb's version includes in-frame clones alone and lacks a portion of them. The sample holds 140,000 or so clones, around 90% seen once. The sequencing input was peripheral blood. These receptors were collected from a human donor with COVID-19, enrolled during active disease. The donor label of this sample is uncertain.

This rearrangement joins TRBV18 to TRBJ2-1; 8 bases fit TRBD2. The CDR3 length is 16 residues. Germline CDR1 KGHSH, CDR2 LQKENI. V was clipped by 3 bases and J by 5 bases; unmatched bases: 9. The CDR3 loop reads CASSPDLTGGDNEQFF. In nucleotides, the CDR3 is TGTGCCAGCTCACCCGACCTCACGGGGGGGGACAATGAGCAGTTCTTC.

The sample holds one count of this clone. The V and J genes are TRBV24-1 and TRBJ2-3; D remains ambiguous. The CDR3 length is 15 residues. The ends were cut back, 2 bases at V and 0 bases at J, with 8 bases in the middle. Germline V CDR1 and CDR2: KGHDR, SFDVKD. The CDR3 loop reads CATSDSVPSTDTQYF. The CDR3, as DNA: TGTGCCACCAGTGATTCGGTGCCGAGCACAGATACGCAGTATTTT.

The chain recombines TRBV5-1 with TRBJ1-1; 8 bases match TRBD1. CDR1 SGHRS and CDR2 YFSETQ come from the germline V gene. This CDR3 has 16 amino acids. V lost 3 bases, J lost 2 bases, and 9 bases stayed unmatched. The CDR3 nucleotides are TGCGCCAGCAGCTCCCCCGGGGACAGGATTAACACTGAAGCTTTCTTT. It yields the protein CASSSPGDRINTEAFF.

This clone was observed a single time. The chain carries TRBV6-5 and TRBJ1-1, with D possibly TRBD1 on 5 matching bases. Germline V gene data show CDR1 as MNHEY and CDR2 as SVGAGI. Trimming took off 2 bases at V and 3 bases at J, with 10 bases between the two ends. The CDR3 consists of 14 residues. CDR3: CASSYRQGYTEAFF. In nucleotides, the CDR3 is TGTGCCAGCAGTTACCGTCAGGGATACACTGAAGCTTTCTTT.